The present TCR beta chain was sequenced within a study of cytomegalovirus exposure and HLA in healthy donors. Broader study findings: Among TCR beta chains, those listed as cytomegalovirus-associated numbered fewer than 200. Across donors, most TCRs were seen rarely, yet some public ones were widespread.

The donors were in the 120-subject validation cohort; that cohort was separate from the roughly 620-subject first cohort. Concerning this clone itself: Its target is unknown.

Profiled with immunoSEQ multiplex PCR; TCRdb holds only in-frame clones, not every one. The sample yields hundreds of thousands of clones, about nine tenths seen once. Looked up from germline, CDR1 is SNHLY and CDR2 is FYNNEI. The CDR3 loop spans 15 amino acids. J gave up 0 bases and V 11 bases, and 7 bases lay outside the gene matches. Sequencing used PBMCs. J is TRBJ2-6 and V is TRBV2, with 7 nucleotides matching TRBD1. The receptor was isolated from a young woman in good health and CMV-seronegative. CDR3 nucleotide sequence: TGTGCCTGTCTGACAGGGAACTCTGGGGCCAACGTCCTGACTTTC. Translating it yields CACLTGNSGANVLTF.